Presented here are 28 T cell receptor beta chains from one specimen sequenced in a study of monozygotic twins with inflammatory bowel disease. TCRdb reworked the 5' RACE reads into one entry per CDR3 protein, no DNA. The sample has 400,000 or so distinct CDR3 sequences; the top ten hold 2.4%. Input material: blood. The receptor source for this set is a human donor with ulcerative colitis or Crohn's disease, or a healthy co-twin of an affected twin (not recorded which).

The V gene is TRBV20-1, the J gene TRBJ1-1. The germline V gene encodes CDR1 DFQATT and CDR2 SNEGSKA (reference sequence). CDR3 length: 15 residues. This CDR3 reads CSAPRRQNMNTEAFF.

The genes are TRBV6-1 and TRBJ2-1; as DNA is missing, the TRBD1 call by TCRdb cannot be tested. The CDR3 spans 18 residues. Germline values: CDR1 MNHNS, CDR2 SASEGT. CDR3 sequence: CASSPGQGARRTYNEQFF.

V usage is TRBV7-3 and J usage is TRBJ2-5; without DNA, the TCRdb call of TRBD1 cannot be checked. The CDR3 is 15 residues long. Germline CDR1 SGHTA, CDR2 FQGTGA. This chain's CDR3 is CASSSQPGQLETQYF.

The rearrangement uses TRBV21-1 and TRBJ2-3; as DNA is missing, the TRBD2 call by TCRdb cannot be tested. TRBV21-1 represents a pseudogene. This CDR3 has 16 amino acids. CDR3 residues: CASSLGREAGTDTQYF.

This chain connects TRBV4-2 to TRBJ2-5; absent DNA, TCRdb's TRBD1 call cannot be checked. From germline, CDR1 is LGHNA and CDR2 YNFKEQ. CDR3 length: 15 amino acids. CDR3 amino acids: CASSQPGQTQETQYF.

The chain links TRBV6-1 to TRBJ1-1. The CDR3 spans 14 residues. The germline V gene has CDR1 MNHNS and CDR2 SASEGT. Here the CDR3 reads CASTPGGRGDEAFF.

The genes are TRBV21-1 and TRBJ2-7; TCRdb's assignment of TRBD2 cannot be checked, as there is no DNA. TRBV21-1 is a listed pseudogene. This CDR3 comprises 13 residues. CDR3 loop: CASSSPGRPTGYF.

The chain carries TRBV5-4 and TRBJ2-4; TCRdb outputs TRBD2, but without DNA this stays unchecked. Germline values: CDR1 SGHNT, CDR2 YYREEE (reference sequence). The CDR3 spans 14 residues. CDR3 sequence reads: CASTLSGLSNIQYF.

The chain combines TRBV10-3 with TRBJ2-7; absent DNA, TCRdb's TRBD1 call cannot be checked. The V gene's germline CDR1 is ENHRY and CDR2 SYGVKD. There are 15 residues in the CDR3. CDR3: CAISESNTPEYEQYF.

The rearrangement links TRBV27 to TRBJ2-2; the D gene TCRdb calls, TRBD1, cannot be checked with no DNA. The germline V gene encodes CDR1 MNHEY and CDR2 SMNVEV (reference sequence). The CDR3 loop spans 15 amino acids. CDR3 loop: CASSLSGTVAGELFF.

V and J are TRBV20-1 and TRBJ2-2; no DNA is available, so the TRBD1 call from TCRdb remains unchecked. The CDR3 is 13 residues long. CDR1 DFQATT and CDR2 SNEGSKA come from the germline V gene (reference sequence). The chain's CDR3 is CSARDWGTGELFF.

CDR3 amino acids: CASSPKLVAGTGDTDTQYF. The chain is built from TRBV4-2 and TRBJ2-3; TCRdb returns TRBD1, unconfirmable since there is no DNA. The length of the CDR3 is 19 residues. Germline assignment: CDR1 LGHNA and CDR2 YNFKEQ.

The V and J genes are TRBV7-7 and TRBJ2-5; without DNA, the TCRdb call of TRBD1 cannot be checked. The germline V gene encodes CDR1 SSHAT and CDR2 FNYEAQ (reference sequence). This CDR3 spans 16 amino acids. This CDR3 is CASSLGSGHAAETQYF.

This chain connects TRBV19 to TRBJ1-4; checking the TCRdb D call of TRBD1 is not possible without DNA. CDR1 is LNHDA, CDR2 SQIVND, per germline (reference sequence). The CDR3 covers 16 residues. The CDR3 loop is CASSLSRDRDNEKLFF.

V and J are TRBV18 and TRBJ2-3. CDR3 length: 14 amino acids. The germline CDR1 and CDR2 sequences are KGHSH and LQKENI. The CDR3 protein is CASSPQRLADTQYF.

The chain links TRBV7-9 to TRBJ1-2. Germline V lookup: CDR1 SEHNR, CDR2 FQNEAQ (reference sequence). CDR3 size: 12 residues. This CDR3 reads CASSLMDWGYTF.

The chain carries TRBV5-4 and TRBJ2-4; TCRdb selects TRBD2, and the lack of DNA leaves this call unchecked. Germline V gives CDR1 SGHNT, CDR2 YYREEE (reference sequence). There are 16 residues in the CDR3. The CDR3 protein is CASSLAGGRAKNIQYF.

The CDR3 sequence is CASTLAGVSETQYF. The chain uses TRBV2 and TRBJ2-5; there is no DNA to check the TCRdb D call of TRBD2. CDR1 is SNHLY, CDR2 FYNNEI, per germline. The CDR3 sequence is 14 residues long.

The V and J genes are TRBV5-5 and TRBJ2-5; TCRdb indicates TRBD1, and absent DNA this call remains unverified. The germline V gene has CDR1 SGHKS and CDR2 YYEKEE (reference sequence). This CDR3 is 14 amino acids long. CDR3 amino acids: CASSPTDRGETQYF.

The V gene is TRBV4-3, the J gene TRBJ1-4. The CDR3 covers 15 residues. CDR1 LGHNA and CDR2 YSLEER come from the germline V gene. CDR3 in amino acids: CASSQDFRNNEKLFF.

The chain recombines TRBV12-3 or TRBV12-4 with TRBJ2-3; the D call from TCRdb, TRBD1, cannot be confirmed without DNA. The CDR3 totals 15 residues. The CDR3 loop is CASSLMGGGTDTQYF.

This sequence joins TRBV5-1 and TRBJ1-2. This CDR3 has 13 amino acids. Per the germline V gene, CDR1 is SGHRS and CDR2 is YFSETQ. The CDR3 reads CASSLGASDGYTF.

The rearrangement joins TRBV7-9 to TRBJ2-3; lacking DNA, the TRBD1 call made by TCRdb goes unchecked. Germline-derived CDR1 and CDR2 are SEHNR and FQNEAQ (reference sequence). The length of the CDR3 is 14 residues. The chain's CDR3 is CASSLEGVTDTQYF.

The J gene is TRBJ2-1, the V gene TRBV5-1; TCRdb outputs TRBD1, but without DNA this stays unchecked. CDR3 length: 15 amino acids. CDR1 is SGHRS, CDR2 YFSETQ, per germline. The CDR3: CASSPGAGGYNEQFF.

The rearrangement links TRBV5-1 to TRBJ2-3; TCRdb selects TRBD1, and the lack of DNA leaves this call unchecked. The CDR3 covers 16 residues. CDR1 is SGHRS, CDR2 YFSETQ, per germline. The chain's CDR3 is CASSAQGNDVTDTQYF.

The chain links TRBV29-1 to TRBJ2-1; the TCRdb call, TRBD2, lacks DNA for checking. CDR3 length: 14 amino acids. Per the germline V gene, CDR1 is SQVTM and CDR2 is ANQGSEA. CDR3: CSVFGRDSYNEQFF.

The chain carries TRBV12-3 or TRBV12-4 and TRBJ2-1; the D call of TRBD1 rests on TCRdb alone, since no DNA is present to check it. The CDR3 has 13 amino acids. The CDR3 loop is CASTERGYNEQFF.

V gene TRBV6-5 combines with J gene TRBJ1-1. CDR1 is MNHEY and CDR2 is SVGAGI in the germline V gene. The CDR3 runs to 13 residues. CDR3 residues: CASTPNLNTEAFF.